The 23 T cell receptor beta chains listed next were all sequenced from one sample in a study of blood T cell repertoires in COVID-19. Sequencing was performed with immunoSEQ multiplex PCR; in TCRdb, only in-frame clones are kept and a portion is missing. The sample has under 400,000 clones, 85% to 90% seen once. The specimen was PBMCs or T cells enriched from blood (not recorded which). The source of these receptors is a woman in her twenties or thirties who had been exposed to COVID-19.

The rearrangement joins TRBV4-1 to TRBJ1-2, with unresolved D. Trimming removed 0 bases from V and 5 bases from J, with 7 bases in between. The germline gives CDR1 MGHRA, CDR2 YSYEKL. The CDR3 is 13 amino acids. Here the CDR3 DNA reads TGCGCCAGCAGCCAAGAGTCCGGGTATGGCTACACCTTC. Its translation: CASSQESGYGYTF.

V is TRBV27 and J is TRBJ2-7; a possible D gene is TRBD2 (6 bases). Germline V gene lookup returns CDR1 MNHEY and CDR2 SMNVEV (reference sequence). V lost 1 base, J lost 7 bases, and 8 bases lay in between. The CDR3 has 12 residues. CDR3 in amino acids: CASSLLGREQYF. The CDR3 region has the DNA TGTGCCAGCAGTTTATTAGGGAGGGAGCAGTACTTC.

The rearrangement joins TRBV9 to TRBJ1-1, with 9 bases lining up with TRBD1. J gave up 5 bases and V 4 bases, and 15 bases lay outside the gene matches. CDR3 size: 17 residues. CDR1 and CDR2 (germline): SGDLS, YYNGEE. The CDR3 loop is CASSTGQGYSRGTEAFF. DNA of the CDR3: TGTGCCAGCAGCACGGGACAGGGCTATTCGCGGGGGACTGAAGCTTTCTTT.

J is TRBJ1-1 and V is TRBV7-9; no clear D. The CDR3 has 15 amino acids. Germline V gene sequence: CDR1 SEHNR, CDR2 FQNEAQ (reference sequence). V was pared by 4 bases and J by 4 bases, with 16 bases between. CDR3 residues: CASSSPQSGSTEAFF. In nucleotides, the CDR3 is TGTGCCAGCAGCTCACCCCAATCGGGATCCACTGAAGCTTTCTTT.

V is TRBV4-2 and J is TRBJ2-7; 8 positions agree with TRBD2. The V and J ends lost 3 bases and 4 bases, in that order; junction bases with no gene match: 8. Germline loops: CDR1 LGHNA, CDR2 YNFKEQ. CDR3 length equals 15 residues. The CDR3 DNA follows: TGTGCCAGCAGCCAGGAAGCGGGAGTGGTGTACGAGCAGTACTTC. It is translated as CASSQEAGVVYEQYF.

This clone has only one observation. The chain is built from TRBV27 and TRBJ1-1; TRBD1 agrees at 7 bases. Trimming cost V 6 bases and J 3 bases; bases outside gene matches: 13. Germline CDR1 reads MNHEY; CDR2 reads SMNVEV (reference sequence). The CDR3 covers 16 residues. The DNA of the CDR3 is TGTGCCAGCAGGCGGGACACAGGGGTCTTGGACACTGAAGCTTTCTTT. Its translation is CASRRDTGVLDTEAFF.

The chain couples TRBV19 to TRBJ1-2, with D perhaps TRBD1 (5 bases). This CDR3 is built from 14 residues. Germline-derived CDR1 and CDR2 are LNHDA and SQIVND (reference sequence). With 7 bases removed from V and 0 bases from J, the gap between germline ends came to 12 bases. The CDR3: CASTWGRANYGYTF. CDR3 in DNA: TGTGCCAGTACTTGGGGCAGGGCTAACTATGGCTACACCTTC. The complete variable domain, with remaining parts taken from reference TRBV19 and TRBJ1-2, reads DGGITQSPKYLFRKEGQNVTLSCEQNLNHDAMYWYRQDPGQGLRLIYYSQIVNDFQKGDIAEGYSVSREKKESFPLTVTSAQKNPTAFYLCASTWGRANYGYTFGSGTRLTVV.

The J gene is TRBJ1-2, the V gene TRBV28; D is unresolved. This CDR3 contains 15 residues. Deletions cut 4 bases from V and 3 bases from J, with 15 bases between. Germline CDR1 is MDHEN and CDR2 is SYDVKM. CDR3 nucleotides: TGTGCCAGCAGTTCCCCTGCTGGAGGGCACTATGGCTACACCTTC. Translating it yields CASSSPAGGHYGYTF.

In its sample, this clone was seen once. V gene TRBV7-8 combines with J gene TRBJ1-3; 7 bases map to TRBD1. The CDR3 loop spans 17 amino acids. V was pared by 2 bases and J by 5 bases, with 12 bases of the junction left unmatched. From germline, CDR1 is SGHVS and CDR2 FQNEAQ. The CDR3 nucleotides are TGTGCCAGCAGCTTATCCATACTGACAGGGTTCAGAAACACCATATATTTT. Protein: CASSLSILTGFRNTIYF.

This chain connects TRBV7-6 to TRBJ2-7; TRBD1 matches 12 bases. Germline CDR1 is SGHVS and CDR2 is FNYEAQ. This CDR3 is built from 17 residues. V shed 5 bases and J 2 bases; nucleotides not matched to a gene: 10. The CDR3 coding sequence is TGTGCCAGCAGCCGCGGGACAGGGGGCGGGAAGCCCTACGAGCAGTACTTC. Amino acid sequence: CASSRGTGGGKPYEQYF.

This clone was recorded only once. The same CDR3 can be traced to other DNA sequences in this sample. The chain joins TRBV7-9 to TRBJ2-2; D not certain. Germline CDR1 SEHNR, CDR2 FQNEAQ (reference sequence). Trimming removed 1 base from V and 1 base from J, with 4 bases in between. This CDR3 contains 14 residues. DNA for the CDR3: TGTGCCAGCAGCTTAGGGCAGAACACCGGGGAGCTGTTTTTT. Translated: CASSLGQNTGELFF.

In its sample, this clone was seen once. The genes are TRBV7-3 and TRBJ2-1; D is uncertain. This CDR3 has 16 amino acids. Germline CDR1 reads SGHTA; CDR2 reads FQGTGA. V gave up 5 bases and J gave up 5 bases, with 19 bases separating them. The CDR3 nucleotides are TGTGCCAGCAGCCCGAAAGGCCTGACTCCCAACAATGAGCAGTTCTTC. Its protein is CASSPKGLTPNNEQFF.

This clone was detected a few times. V usage is TRBV27 and J usage is TRBJ2-1; 9 bases align to TRBD1. This CDR3 has 14 residues. J lost 8 bases, V lost 4 bases, and 6 bases had no gene match. The V gene's germline CDR1 is MNHEY and CDR2 SMNVEV (reference sequence). The CDR3 region has the DNA TGTGCCAGCAGTTCCGGGACAGGGTCGTATGAGCAGTTCTTC. Translated: CASSSGTGSYEQFF.

The chain carries TRBV6-6 and TRBJ1-5, with TRBD1 matching 7 bases. The CDR3 contains 15 residues. Germline trimming cut 7 bases from V and 4 bases from J; bases unmatched to any gene: 10. CDR1 MNHNY and CDR2 SVGAGI come from the germline V gene (reference sequence). The CDR3 DNA follows: TGTGCCAGCAACGGCAGGGGGATGGGGAATCAGCCCCAGCATTTT. This encodes CASNGRGMGNQPQHF.

The CDR3 DNA follows: TGTGCCATCAGTCCTGGACAGGGTCCATATGGCTACACCTTC. Protein product: CAISPGQGPYGYTF. The genes are TRBV10-3 and TRBJ1-2, with 8 bases that match TRBD1. V shed 5 bases, J shed 5 bases, and the junction held 7 bases outside the gene matches. CDR1 and CDR2 from the germline V gene are ENHRY and SYGVKD. The CDR3 contains 14 residues.

V usage is TRBV3-1 (or the pseudogene TRBV3-2) and J usage is TRBJ2-3; 16 nucleotides match TRBD2. The CDR3 is 18 amino acids. Germline CDR1 LGHDT, CDR2 YNNKEL (reference sequence). Losses at the gene ends were 3 bases for V and 5 bases for J; bases not matched to a gene: 8. The CDR3 sequence: CASSHEPGLAGGGDTQYF. In DNA form, the CDR3 reads TGTGCCAGCAGCCATGAACCGGGACTAGCGGGAGGGGGAGATACGCAGTATTTT.

The V call is TRBV24-1, the J call TRBJ2-1; 11 nucleotides align to TRBD1. CDR1 is KGHDR, CDR2 SFDVKD, per germline. Trimming cost V 5 bases and J 2 bases; bases outside gene matches: 7. The CDR3 has 17 residues. The CDR3 here is CATSGTGQGGAYNEQFF. The DNA for the CDR3 is TGTGCCACCAGTGGGACGGGACAGGGGGGGGCCTACAATGAGCAGTTCTTC.

The V call is TRBV6-1, the J call TRBJ1-1; a possible D gene is TRBD1 (5 bases). In germline, CDR1 is MNHNS, CDR2 SASEGT. V was trimmed by 1 base and J by 3 bases, leaving 18 bases between them. The CDR3 totals 17 residues. The CDR3 protein is CASSEGVGEKAYTEAFF. DNA of the CDR3: TGTGCCAGCAGTGAAGGGGTAGGGGAAAAGGCGTACACTGAAGCTTTCTTT.

The rearrangement links TRBV11-2 to TRBJ2-3, with D unresolved. Per germline, CDR1 SGHAT and CDR2 FQNNGV. There are 16 residues in the CDR3. V lost 2 bases and J 0 bases, leaving 12 bases between the germline ends. The CDR3 DNA reads as TGTGCCAGCAGCTTACAAAGCGTCGGGAGCACAGATACGCAGTATTTT. This sequence encodes CASSLQSVGSTDTQYF.

The chain joins TRBV7-9 to TRBJ1-4; D is undetermined. CDR3 size: 14 residues. CDR1 and CDR2 (germline): SEHNR, FQNEAQ (reference sequence). V was pared by 4 bases and J by 1 base, with 7 bases between. In nucleotides, the CDR3 is TGTGCCAGCAGCTCGCAGATAACTAATGAAAAACTGTTTTTT. Encoded protein: CASSSQITNEKLFF.

The genes are TRBV5-1 and TRBJ1-1, with D hard to call. There are 13 residues in the CDR3. V was shortened by 4 bases and J by 4 bases, with 11 bases between the two germline ends. Germline loops: CDR1 SGHRS, CDR2 YFSETQ. The CDR3 DNA reads TGCGCCAGCAGCGCGGGTTGGGGCACTGAAGCTTTCTTT. This translates into CASSAGWGTEAFF. The variable domain in full, completed from reference TRBV5-1 and TRBJ1-1, reads KAGVTQTPRYLIKTRGQQVTLSCSPISGHRSVSWYQQTPGQGLQFLFEYFSETQRNKGNFPGRFSGRQFSNSRSEMNVSTLELGDSALYLCASSAGWGTEAFFGQGTRLTVV.

The chain couples TRBV9 to TRBJ2-7; 9 bases are shared with TRBD1. The CDR3 is 15 residues long. The V segment lost 3 bases and the J segment 3 bases; nucleotides outside the gene matches: 7. Germline lookup yields CDR1 SGDLS and CDR2 YYNGEE. CDR3 sequence (DNA): TGTGCCAGCAGCGGGCCGGACAGGGGATTCTACGAGCAGTACTTC. Its protein product is CASSGPDRGFYEQYF.

For this clone: The same CDR3 arises from other DNA sequences in this sample as well. The chain is built from TRBV12-3 or TRBV12-4 and TRBJ1-2; TRBD1 might be the D (6 bases). The CDR3 totals 13 residues. V gave up 5 bases and J gave up 8 bases, with 15 bases separating them. The CDR3 region has the DNA TGTGCCAGCAGTCCACAGGGACGCTACGGCTACACCTTC. Encoded protein: CASSPQGRYGYTF.